This section outlines one TCR beta chain sequence together with its context. The sample originates from a study of blood T cell repertoires in COVID-19. Study in general: The United States, Italy and Spain supplied acute and convalescent COVID-19 samples. From T cells, B-cell-depleted T cells, or PBMCs came the material, which was cDNA or gDNA.

Germline values: CDR1 GTSNPN, CDR2 SVGIG (reference sequence). The junction had 9 bases not matched to a gene; V was cut back by 7 bases and J by 2 bases. The CDR3 totals 14 residues. Authors' processing steps: Amplifying reference gene primers gave estimates of nucleated cell counts. Here immunoSEQ multiplex PCR was the method, and the copy in TCRdb shows in-frame clones only, minus some. The V and J calls and clone size are taken from that table; D and trimming were inferred from the DNA. The sample lists about 320,000 clones; around 85% were seen once. The clonotype originates from a human donor in a cohort sampled during active COVID-19. Source material: peripheral blood. The rearrangement uses TRBV30 and TRBJ2-5; 8 nucleotides line up with TRBD2. CDR3 coding DNA: TGTGCCTCGGGGGCGGGGGGACTACAAGAGACCCAGTACTTC. Translated, it gives CASGAGGLQETQYF. The entire variable domain, with the rest obtained from reference TRBV30 and TRBJ2-5, is as follows: SQTIHQWPATLVQPVGSPLSLECTVEGTSNPNLYWYRQAAGRGLQLLFYSVGIGQISSEVPQNLSASRPQDRQFILSSKKLLLSDSGFYLCASGAGGLQETQYFGPGTRLLVL.